Below, 8 T cell receptor beta chains from the same sample are listed, as sequenced in a study of OX40 agonist ivuxolimab in advanced cancers. Repertoires were generated with immunoSEQ multiplex PCR, while TCRdb's copy carries only in-frame clones and drops some. This sample yields tens of thousands of clones, of which roughly 88% are seen a single time; about 4% belongs to the top ten. The starting material was CD4+ or CD8+ T cells sorted from blood, obtained in a trial of the OX40 agonist ivuxolimab. These receptors came from an adult with an advanced solid tumor such as melanoma, head and neck, liver or kidney cancer.

This chain joins TRBV7-8 and TRBJ2-3; 7 nucleotides match TRBD2. The germline V gene encodes CDR1 SGHVS and CDR2 FQNEAQ. V lost 1 base, J lost 1 base, and 2 bases stayed unmatched. This CDR3 contains 15 residues. CDR3 in DNA: TGTGCCAGCAGCTTAGGACTAGCCGGCACAGATACGCAGTATTTT. This codes for CASSLGLAGTDTQYF.

The chain couples TRBV6-6 to TRBJ2-7; TRBD1 matches at 9 bases. CDR3 length: 14 amino acids. The V gene's germline CDR1 is MNHNY and CDR2 SVGAGI (reference sequence). The V and J ends lost 6 bases and 6 bases, in that order; junction bases with no gene match: 9. The CDR3: CASSPGQGIREQYF. The CDR3 nucleotides are TGTGCCAGCAGCCCGGGACAGGGAATTCGCGAGCAGTACTTC.

The chain has TRBV18 and TRBJ2-1, with TRBD2 as a possible D gene (6 bases). Germline V CDR1 and CDR2: KGHSH, LQKENI. There are 16 residues in the CDR3. Deletions cut 2 bases from V and 5 bases from J, with 16 bases between. CDR3 sequence: CASSPWGDSLDNEQFF. CDR3 in DNA: TGTGCCAGCTCACCATGGGGGGACTCTCTCGACAATGAGCAGTTCTTC.

This clone was detected only once. CDR3 loop: CASSRTSDVVNNEQFF. DNA for the CDR3: TGTGCCAGCAGTCGGACTAGCGATGTGGTGAACAATGAGCAGTTCTTC. The V gene is TRBV6-4, the J gene TRBJ2-1; 9 nucleotides align to TRBD2. The ends lost 5 bases at V and 5 bases at J; junction bases unmatched: 10. Germline V gene lookup returns CDR1 MRHNA and CDR2 SNTAGT. The CDR3 runs to 16 residues.

CDR3 amino acids: CASSMGTADTQYF. The CDR3 DNA sequence: TGTGCCAGCAGCATGGGGACGGCAGATACGCAGTATTTT. The chain recombines TRBV7-2 with TRBJ2-3, with D tentatively TRBD1 or TRBD2 (5 bases each). Germline V gives CDR1 SGHTA, CDR2 FQGNSA. V lost 5 bases and J lost 4, with 10 bases in between. The CDR3 totals 13 residues.

The rearrangement links TRBV11-3 to TRBJ1-1, with D possibly TRBD1 on 5 matching bases. In germline, CDR1 is SGHNT, CDR2 YENEEA. Trimming removed 8 bases from V and 1 base from J, with 11 bases in between. The CDR3 contains 13 residues. CDR3 bases: TGTGCCAGCGCCCGACAGTGGAACACTGAAGCTTTCTTT. As protein: CASARQWNTEAFF.

This clone was seen only once. This chain connects TRBV19 to TRBJ2-6; no clear D gene. The germline V and J ends were trimmed by 10 bases and 4 bases, with 14 bases remaining between them. There are 14 residues in the CDR3. The germline V gene has CDR1 LNHDA and CDR2 SQIVND (reference sequence). The CDR3 loop reads CATTVGPGANVLTF. The CDR3 DNA reads TGTGCCACTACAGTTGGACCCGGGGCCAACGTCCTGACTTTC. The full variable domain, in which reference TRBV19 and TRBJ2-6 provide the parts outside the CDR3, is DGGITQSPKYLFRKEGQNVTLSCEQNLNHDAMYWYRQDPGQGLRLIYYSQIVNDFQKGDIAEGYSVSREKKESFPLTVTSAQKNPTAFYLCATTVGPGANVLTFGAGSRLTVL.

The chain uses TRBV30 and TRBJ2-1; tentative D call: TRBD2 (6 bases). V lost 1 base to trimming and J lost 2 bases, with 15 bases between them. CDR3 length equals 16 residues. Germline lookup yields CDR1 GTSNPN and CDR2 SVGIG (reference sequence). The CDR3 reads CAWSGLSGLAYNEQFF. The CDR3 DNA reads as TGTGCCTGGAGTGGCCTTTCGGGACTCGCCTACAATGAGCAGTTCTTC.